These 27 T cell receptor beta chains came from one sample sequenced in a study of regulatory T cells in long-lasting Graves disease (dated by TCRdb to the early 2020s). Explained via the paper, the time point label denotes: newly diagnosed GD, antithyroid drugs for less than 3 months. RNA was extracted from PBMCs in TRIzol for both TCR sequencing and RNA sequencing. The library was generated by multiplex PCR. The sample was run on an Illumina HiSeq 4000. iRepertoire HTBI primers and Arm-PCR amplification of CDR3 regions were used to construct TCR beta libraries. Using fastp trimming at Q25 and MiXCR clonotype assembly, TCRdb reanalyzed the public sequencing data and kept in-frame beta chains. Records with the same CDR3 protein are collapsed into one entry carrying the most frequent genes and DNA. The sample table contains under 400,000 distinct CDR3 sequences; only one count was recorded for over 15% of them. Together, the top ten hold 25% to 30% of the sample.

This sample also belongs to another study, concerning T cells in Graves' hyperthyroidism and ophthalmopathy.

Sequenced here: peripheral blood mononuclear cells (PBMCs), sampled at new diagnosis, from a patient treated with antithyroid drugs. All receptors come from a man aged 35 to 55 with Graves disease. Donor details come from another sample of the same person, matched by shared clones.

This clonotype has ten or more counts. V gene TRBV3-1 combines with J gene TRBJ2-3; 8 nucleotides agree with TRBD2. The germline V gene has CDR1 LGHDT and CDR2 YNNKEL (reference sequence). J gave up 1 base and V 4 bases, and 7 bases lay outside the gene matches. This CDR3 has 16 amino acids. DNA of the CDR3: TGTGCCAGCAGCCCCGGGACTAGAGGCGGCACAGATACGCAGTATTTT. Its protein is CASSPGTRGGTDTQYF.

There are many counts of this clonotype. This chain joins TRBV2 and TRBJ1-3; tentatively, D is TRBD1 (5 bases). Germline V gene lookup returns CDR1 SNHLY and CDR2 FYNNEI. V shed 7 bases and J shed 0 bases, with 10 bases lying between them. The CDR3 covers 14 residues. This CDR3 is CASKQGLSGNTIYF. Here the CDR3 DNA reads TGTGCCAGCAAGCAGGGCCTCTCTGGAAACACCATATATTTT.

This clonotype occurred many times. This chain uses TRBV27 with TRBJ2-3; TRBD1 might be the D (5 bases). The CDR3 is made up of 14 amino acids. Trimming stripped 6 bases from V and 2 bases from J, with 12 bases between. Germline CDR1 and CDR2: MNHEY and SMNVEV (reference sequence). The CDR3: CASRRQSHTDTQYF. In nucleotides, the CDR3 is TGTGCCAGCAGGCGACAGAGCCACACAGATACGCAGTATTTT.

This clonotype was detected only a few times. J is TRBJ1-2 and V is TRBV7-6, with D maybe TRBD1 (5 bases). Trimming left V 0 bases short and J 10 bases short, with 15 bases between. This CDR3 is built from 14 residues. Per the germline V gene, CDR1 is SGHVS and CDR2 is FNYEAQ. The CDR3 DNA reads TGTGCCAGCAGCTTAGCAGGGGACCCAGGTGCCTACACCTTC. This codes for CASSLAGDPGAYTF.

This chain uses TRBV6-2 or TRBV6-3 with TRBJ1-1; 9 nucleotides line up with TRBD1. CDR3 length: 15 amino acids. V trimming: 6 bases; J trimming: 0 bases; junction bases outside the gene matches: 5. Germline-derived CDR1 and CDR2 are MNHEY and SVGEGT. The CDR3 sequence is CASRTGQGMNTEAFF. The CDR3 bases are TGTGCCAGCAGAACCGGACAGGGGATGAACACTGAAGCTTTCTTT.

The chain carries TRBV19 and TRBJ1-2; D uncertain. Deletions cut 1 base from V and 4 bases from J, with 10 bases between. The CDR3 is 14 amino acids. Germline V CDR1 and CDR2: LNHDA, SQIVND (reference sequence). The CDR3 protein is CASSIGAFGYGYTF. The CDR3 DNA follows: TGTGCCAGTAGTATAGGAGCGTTTGGCTATGGCTACACCTTC.

Ten or more counts support this clonotype. This chain uses TRBV24-1 with TRBJ2-1, with 8 bases matching TRBD1. The trim removed 2 bases at V and 8 bases at J, leaving 7 bases unmatched. The CDR3 totals 15 residues. Germline values: CDR1 KGHDR, CDR2 SFDVKD. The CDR3, as DNA: TGTGCCACCAGTGATTCTGGACAGGGACGGGATGAGCAGTTCTTC. Translation: CATSDSGQGRDEQFF.

This clonotype has ten or more counts. This sequence joins TRBV2 and TRBJ1-5; a possible D gene is TRBD1 (5 bases). The CDR3 has 15 residues. Germline-derived CDR1 and CDR2 are SNHLY and FYNNEI. The V and J ends lost 7 bases and 4 bases respectively, with 17 bases between them. The CDR3 is CASNARGGKNQPQHF. The CDR3 DNA sequence: TGTGCCAGCAATGCTCGGGGCGGAAAAAATCAGCCCCAGCATTTT.

This clonotype has a count of ten or more. The V and J genes are TRBV7-9 and TRBJ2-1; D not certain. CDR3 length equals 14 residues. Germline CDR1 reads SEHNR; CDR2 reads FQNEAQ (reference sequence). V dropped 1 base and J dropped 5 bases, with 9 bases sitting between them. The CDR3 DNA sequence: TGTGCCAGCAGCTTAGGGCGGCAAAACAATGAGCAGTTCTTC. Its protein product is CASSLGRQNNEQFF.

The chain has TRBV6-4 and TRBJ2-2, with TRBD1 matching over 7 bases. The CDR3 has 16 amino acids. The germline CDR1 and CDR2 sequences are MRHNA and SNTAGT. Trimming cost V 6 bases and J 5 bases; bases outside gene matches: 12. The CDR3 DNA reads as TGTGCCAGCAGGACCCGACAGGGTAGAAGAACCGGGGAGCTGTTTTTT. Amino acids: CASRTRQGRRTGELFF.

This clonotype was counted ten times or more. The CDR3 nucleotides read TGTGCCAGCAAGTTAGCGGGGGGGCGCCTCGCAGATACGCAGTATTTT. Translated: CASKLAGGRLADTQYF. The chain carries TRBV2 and TRBJ2-3; 11 nucleotides line up with TRBD2. CDR1 is SNHLY and CDR2 is FYNNEI in the germline V gene. The length of the CDR3 is 16 residues. The junction had 10 bases not matched to a gene; V was cut back by 7 bases and J by 4 bases.

J is TRBJ2-5 and V is TRBV7-2, with unresolved D. Deletions cut 5 bases from V and 3 bases from J, with 10 bases between. The CDR3 sequence is 13 residues long. Looked up from germline, CDR1 is SGHTA and CDR2 is FQGNSA. The CDR3 bases are TGTGCCAGCAGCCCCTCGGCTGAAGAGACCCAGTACTTC. Amino acid sequence: CASSPSAEETQYF. Based on the CDR3 plus reference TRBV7-2 and TRBJ2-5, the full variable domain is GAGVSQSPSNKVTEKGKDVELRCDPISGHTALYWYRQSLGQGLEFLIYFQGNSAPDKSGLPSDRFSAERTGGSVSTLTIQRTQQEDSAVYLCASSPSAEETQYFGPGTRLLVL.

This clonotype was detected many times. The chain joins TRBV7-8 to TRBJ2-2; 7 bases align to TRBD1. The CDR3 totals 15 residues. In germline, CDR1 is SGHVS, CDR2 FQNEAQ. The J segment lost 4 bases and the V segment lost 5 bases, leaving 7 bases of the junction unmatched. CDR3 in amino acids: CASSPYRGSTGELFF. For the CDR3, the DNA is TGTGCCAGCAGCCCGTACAGGGGTAGCACCGGGGAGCTGTTTTTT.

V is TRBV7-2 and J is TRBJ2-1, with D unclear. Germline assignment: CDR1 SGHTA and CDR2 FQGNSA. The CDR3 sequence is 13 residues long. V was shortened by 6 bases and J by 8 bases, with 14 bases between the two germline ends. For the CDR3, the DNA is TGTGCCAGCAGACCCGCCGGGCTGCATGAGCAGTTCTTC. This gives the protein CASRPAGLHEQFF.

This clonotype was detected ten times or more. This chain uses TRBV28 with TRBJ2-3, with D maybe TRBD1 (6 bases). V was clipped by 5 bases and J by 2 bases, with 11 bases between them. Germline-derived CDR1 and CDR2 are MDHEN and SYDVKM. This CDR3 region has 14 residues. CDR3 nucleotides: TGTGCCAGCAGTCTCAGGGGACACACAGATACGCAGTATTTT. This encodes CASSLRGHTDTQYF.

The count of this clonotype is one. The chain links TRBV5-1 to TRBJ2-1; 11 bases fit TRBD2. Germline CDR1 SGHRS, CDR2 YFSETQ. This CDR3 comprises 16 residues. V lost 4 bases, J lost 5 bases, and 8 bases stayed unmatched. For the CDR3, the DNA is TGCGCCAGCAGCAGCTCCGGGACTAGCGGACACAATGAGCAGTTCTTC. Translated, it gives CASSSSGTSGHNEQFF.

A remark on this clonotype: A clone one base away is much larger, so this may be a read error. This chain uses TRBV5-1 with TRBJ2-5, with 7 bases aligning to TRBD1. This CDR3 is 14 amino acids long. The trim removed 0 bases at V and 11 bases at J, leaving 10 bases unmatched. Germline lookup yields CDR1 SGHRS and CDR2 YFSETQ. For the CDR3, the DNA is TGCGCCAGCAGCTTGGGGACAGGCTCCGATGAGCAGTACTTC. It specifies CASSLGTGSDEQYF.

This clonotype came up a few times. The gene calls are TRBV29-1 and TRBJ1-1; D unresolved. CDR1 and CDR2 (germline): SQVTM, ANQGSEA. This CDR3 comprises 13 residues. The V gene lost 6 bases and the J gene lost 1 base, with 12 bases spanning the gap. DNA of the CDR3: TGCAGCGTGAAACCGGGAAAGAACACTGAAGCTTTCTTT. Translation: CSVKPGKNTEAFF.

This clonotype was observed many times. J is TRBJ1-1 and V is TRBV18; 8 bases line up with TRBD1. CDR3 length: 13 amino acids. Germline values: CDR1 KGHSH, CDR2 LQKENI. V shed 5 bases, J shed 11 bases, and the junction held 10 bases outside the gene matches. The CDR3 DNA follows: TGTGCCAGCTCAGCCACTGTTCAGGGGGCGGCTTTCTTT. Translation gives CASSATVQGAAFF.

This clonotype was seen at least ten times. An end of the junction differs from the germline gene, which may be a read error. CDR3 sequence reads: CASSLSNEKLFF. DNA of the CDR3: TGTGCCAGCAGTCTTTCTAATGAAAAACTGTTTTTT. The chain uses TRBV5-1 and TRBJ1-4; no reliable D call. Germline lookup yields CDR1 SGHRS and CDR2 YFSETQ. The CDR3 length is 12 residues. Full variable domain (rest looked up from reference TRBV5-1 and TRBJ1-4): KAGVTQTPRYLIKTRGQQVTLSCSPISGHRSVSWYQQTPGQGLQFLFEYFSETQRNKGNFPGRFSGRQFSNSRSEMNVSTLELGDSALYLCASSLSNEKLFFGSGTQLSVL.

This clonotype was seen at least ten times. The chain combines TRBV7-7 with TRBJ2-1; 7 bases match TRBD2. V lost 1 base and J lost 6; bases outside the gene matches: 3. The germline V gene has CDR1 SSHAT and CDR2 FNYEAQ (reference sequence). The length of the CDR3 is 14 residues. The CDR3 spells CASSLGLAGNEQFF. DNA of the CDR3: TGTGCCAGCAGCTTAGGTTTAGCGGGCAATGAGCAGTTCTTC.

Many counts were recorded for this clonotype. The chain uses TRBV20-1 and TRBJ2-1; D is undetermined. V shed 3 bases and J shed 4 bases, with 7 bases lying between them. The CDR3 has 12 amino acids. Germline V lookup: CDR1 DFQATT, CDR2 SNEGSKA (reference sequence). CDR3 DNA: TGCAGTGCTAGGGGCAGTTACAATGAGCAGTTCTTC. It translates to CSARGSYNEQFF.

This clonotype came up many times. This chain uses TRBV5-1 with TRBJ2-5; D is uncertain. The CDR3 loop spans 14 amino acids. V was shortened by 2 bases and J by 0 bases, with 8 bases between the two germline ends. CDR1 SGHRS and CDR2 YFSETQ come from the germline V gene. The CDR3 is CASSFAAYQETQYF. The CDR3 bases are TGCGCCAGCAGCTTCGCGGCCTACCAAGAGACCCAGTACTTC.

This chain joins TRBV28 and TRBJ1-3; D is uncertain. Trimming cost V 5 bases and J 1 base, with 9 bases left between them. This CDR3 has 14 residues. Germline V gene lookup returns CDR1 MDHEN and CDR2 SYDVKM. CDR3 region: CASSRLKSGNTIYF. CDR3 sequence (DNA): TGTGCCAGCAGTCGACTTAAATCTGGAAACACCATATATTTT. The whole variable domain, filled in from reference TRBV28 and TRBJ1-3, reads DVKVTQSSRYLVKRTGEKVFLECVQDMDHENMFWYRQDPGLGLRLIYFSYDVKMKEKGDIPEGYSVSREKKERFSLILESASTNQTSMYLCASSRLKSGNTIYFGEGSWLTVV.

This clonotype was observed at least ten times. The genes are TRBV28 and TRBJ2-7; TRBD1 is a possible D gene (5 bases). This CDR3 spans 15 amino acids. With 3 bases removed from V and 6 bases from J, the gap between germline ends came to 18 bases. Germline V gene data show CDR1 as MDHEN and CDR2 as SYDVKM. The CDR3 bases are TGTGCCAGCAGTTTGAGGCGGCAGGGAAGTTTCGAGCAGTACTTC. Translating it yields CASSLRRQGSFEQYF. The variable domain in full, completed from reference TRBV28 and TRBJ2-7, reads DVKVTQSSRYLVKRTGEKVFLECVQDMDHENMFWYRQDPGLGLRLIYFSYDVKMKEKGDIPEGYSVSREKKERFSLILESASTNQTSMYLCASSLRRQGSFEQYFGPGTRLTVT.

This clonotype ranks as medium-sized. The chain is built from TRBV24-1 and TRBJ1-1; the D gene is possibly TRBD1 (6 bases). This CDR3 is built from 15 residues. Germline CDR1 reads KGHDR; CDR2 reads SFDVKD. The ends were cut back, 2 bases at V and 2 bases at J, with 11 bases in the middle. The CDR3 reads CATSDSGGGNTEAFF. Here the CDR3 DNA reads TGTGCCACCAGTGATTCGGGGGGGGGCAACACTGAAGCTTTCTTT.

This clonotype was detected ten times or more. This rearrangement joins TRBV28 to TRBJ1-2, with D perhaps matching TRBD1 (5 bases). The CDR3 is 14 amino acids. Trimming removed 3 bases at V and 4 bases at J, with 12 bases between. The germline V gene encodes CDR1 MDHEN and CDR2 SYDVKM. Here the CDR3 reads CASSLDGALYGYTF. The CDR3 nucleotides are TGTGCCAGCAGTTTGGACGGGGCCCTCTATGGCTACACCTTC.